The 25 T cell receptor beta chains presented below share a single source sample, sequenced in a study of T cells in Graves' hyperthyroidism and ophthalmopathy (dated by TCRdb to the late 2010s). Preparation of the library involved multiplex PCR. Reads for this sample came from an Illumina HiSeq 2000. Amplification of TCR beta CDR3 regions was carried out from RNA transcripts. For the first round of RT-PCR on the TCR CDR3, the HTBI primer set was used together with the Qiagen OneStep RT-PCR kit. TCRdb ran its own pipeline on the public reads, namely fastp trimming at Q25 and MiXCR clone calling, and kept in-frame beta chains. Each CDR3 protein gets just one entry, which takes the most common genes and DNA from the rows behind it. This sample has almost 600,000 distinct CDR3 sequences in its table, and 35% to 55% of those were observed once. Approximately 8.4% of the sample is in the top ten clones.

Sequenced material: peripheral blood or thyroid tissue (not recorded which). The source of these receptors is a woman aged 18-35 years with Graves' hyperthyroidism.

This clonotype was seen a handful of times. The chain links TRBV7-3 to TRBJ2-1, with D unresolved. V lost 4 bases and J lost 9, with 19 bases in between. Germline loops: CDR1 SGHTA, CDR2 FQGTGA. CDR3 length: 15 amino acids. In nucleotides, the CDR3 is TGTGCCAGCAGCTACCAAGGGCGTTCGAGCACTGAGCAGTTCTTC. Its translation: CASSYQGRSSTEQFF.

This clonotype was found many times. The chain links TRBV27 to TRBJ2-7; TRBD1 matches 11 bases. After removal of 8 bases from V and 3 bases from J, the junction contained 6 bases not matched to a gene. CDR1 and CDR2 (germline): MNHEY, SMNVEV (reference sequence). This CDR3 is built from 14 residues. DNA of the CDR3: TGTGCCAGCGGGTCCGGGACAGGGGGCTACGAGCAGTACTTC. Protein: CASGSGTGGYEQYF.

The chain joins TRBV29-1 to TRBJ2-5; 7 bases agree with TRBD1. The V gene's germline CDR1 is SQVTM and CDR2 ANQGSEA. This CDR3 contains 13 residues. J was trimmed by 5 bases and V by 7 bases; bases with no gene match: 10. CDR3 nucleotide sequence: TGCAGCGCCCTAACAGGGGATGGGGAGACCCAGTACTTC. It is translated as CSALTGDGETQYF. The complete variable domain, with remaining parts taken from reference TRBV29-1 and TRBJ2-5, reads SAVISQKPSRDICQRGTSLTIQCQVDSQVTMMFWYRQQPGQSLTLIATANQGSEATYESGFVIDKFPISRPNLTFSTLTVSNMSPEDSSIYLCSALTGDGETQYFGPGTRLLVL.

This clonotype was recorded once. The genes are TRBV19 and TRBJ2-5; 9 bases are shared with TRBD1. The CDR3 has 15 residues. Germline trimming cut 5 bases from V and 4 bases from J; bases unmatched to any gene: 8. Germline-derived CDR1 and CDR2 are LNHDA and SQIVND (reference sequence). CDR3 region: CASSLDRGTRETQYF. CDR3 nucleotides: TGTGCCAGTAGTCTGGACAGGGGAACGCGAGAGACCCAGTACTTC.

This chain uses TRBV6-2 or TRBV6-3 with TRBJ2-7, with D uncertain. Trimming stripped 11 bases from V and 2 bases from J, with 7 bases between. The V gene's germline CDR1 is MNHEY and CDR2 SVGEGT. The CDR3 length is 10 residues. The CDR3 region has the DNA TGTGCCGCAAGGGCCTACGAGCAGTACTTC. As protein: CAARAYEQYF.

Only a few counts were recorded for this clonotype. The chain uses TRBV18 and TRBJ1-6, with D possibly being TRBD1 (5 bases). V lost 3 bases and J 8 bases, leaving 11 bases between the germline ends. The germline V gene encodes CDR1 KGHSH and CDR2 LQKENI. The CDR3 has 14 residues. The CDR3 DNA is TGTGCCAGCTCACCCGTGGGGCTGGATTCACCCCTCCACTTT. Its protein product is CASSPVGLDSPLHF.

This clonotype was counted between two and nine times. The CDR3 bases are TGTGCCAGCAGTTTGGGGGGCAGGGGATTAGGTCAGCCCCAGCATTTT. It codes for CASSLGGRGLGQPQHF. The genes are TRBV27 and TRBJ1-5, with a weak D call TRBD1 (6 bases). The CDR3 is 16 amino acids. Germline CDR1 MNHEY, CDR2 SMNVEV (reference sequence). Trimming took 3 bases from V and 6 from J, leaving 18 bases between them.

This clonotype was seen a handful of times. The genes are TRBV6-5 and TRBJ1-3, with 8 bases fitting TRBD1. Germline CDR1 is MNHEY and CDR2 is SVGAGI. V shed 6 bases and J 1 base; nucleotides not matched to a gene: 17. This CDR3 spans 19 amino acids. CDR3 nucleotide sequence: TGTGCCAGCAGAGATACCGGGACAGGTTATATTATGTCTGGAAACACCATATATTTT. Translating it yields CASRDTGTGYIMSGNTIYF.

There are many counts of this clonotype. The chain has TRBV7-2 and TRBJ1-4; tentative D call: TRBD1 (5 bases). Trimming left V 3 bases short and J 12 bases short, with 20 bases between. Germline assignment: CDR1 SGHTA and CDR2 FQGNSA. The CDR3 is made up of 15 amino acids. CDR3 DNA: TGTGCCAGCAGCTTCGATGGGACCTCAAATGAGGAACTGTTTTTT. It codes for CASSFDGTSNEELFF.

With regard to this clonotype: No DNA is shown, since the ends of the CDR3 on it are uncertain; the CDR3 is the one TCRdb lists. The chain combines TRBV7-9 with TRBJ1-5. The CDR3 contains 22 residues when both ends are counted. Germline V gene lookup returns CDR1 SEHNR and CDR2 FQNEAQ (reference sequence). The CDR3 here is CASCQRGNYEQYFGPGDQPQHF.

CDR3 loop: CSVEQAEGSGANVLTF. As DNA, the CDR3 is TGCAGCGTGGAGCAGGCCGAAGGCTCTGGGGCCAACGTCCTGACTTTC. V gene TRBV29-1 combines with J gene TRBJ2-6; D not resolved. From germline, CDR1 is SQVTM and CDR2 ANQGSEA. V was trimmed by 6 bases and J by 0 bases, leaving 15 bases between them. This CDR3 contains 16 residues.

V gene TRBV18 combines with J gene TRBJ1-5; D uncertain. With 0 bases removed from V and 3 bases from J, the gap between germline ends came to 9 bases. CDR3 size: 15 residues. CDR1 KGHSH and CDR2 LQKENI come from the germline V gene. CDR3 sequence (DNA): TGTGCCAGCTCACCACCGAATGGAGACAATCAGCCCCAGCATTTT. Protein: CASSPPNGDNQPQHF.

In regard to this clonotype: The CDR3 does not end in the conserved phenylalanine or tryptophan, so this is likely a read error. The V and J genes are TRBV2 and TRBJ1-6; no clear D. Trimming removed 4 bases from V and 4 bases from J, with 11 bases in between. Germline values: CDR1 SNHLY, CDR2 FYNNEI. CDR3 size: 15 residues. The CDR3: CASSAKTAYNSPLHI. For the CDR3, the DNA is TGTGCCAGCAGTGCAAAGACGGCGTATAATTCACCCCTCCACATT.

The chain joins TRBV27 to TRBJ2-2; the D is unclear. This CDR3 region has 15 residues. V was trimmed by 4 bases and J by 3 bases, leaving 12 bases between them. Per germline, CDR1 MNHEY and CDR2 SMNVEV (reference sequence). The CDR3 region is CASSSETFYTGELFF. In nucleotides, the CDR3 is TGTGCCAGCAGTTCCGAGACGTTTTACACCGGGGAGCTGTTTTTT.

The chain couples TRBV12-3 or TRBV12-4 to TRBJ1-2, with 9 bases aligning to TRBD1. V lost 5 bases, J lost 6 bases, and 7 bases stayed unmatched. The CDR3 sequence is 14 residues long. The CDR3 DNA reads TGTGCCAGCAGTAGACAGGGGGATTGGGATGGCTACACCTTC. As protein: CASSRQGDWDGYTF.

The chain couples TRBV20-1 to TRBJ2-5; no clear D. The last part of the DNA fits TRBJ2-4 better; the J call may be wrong. The CDR3 has 15 amino acids. The germline V gene encodes CDR1 DFQATT and CDR2 SNEGSKA (reference sequence). CDR3 amino acids: CSAREGYGNKNIQYF. The CDR3 DNA reads TGCAGTGCTAGAGAAGGGTATGGGAATAAAAACATTCAGTACTTC.

The chain recombines TRBV2 with TRBJ2-7; D uncertain. The length of the CDR3 is 11 residues. Deletions cut 7 bases from V and 3 bases from J, with 7 bases between. CDR1 and CDR2 from the germline V gene are SNHLY and FYNNEI. The CDR3 is CASITFYEQYF. CDR3 bases: TGTGCCAGCATAACCTTCTACGAGCAGTACTTC.

This clonotype was seen many times. The rearrangement joins TRBV30 to TRBJ1-6; maybe TRBD1 (5 bases). The V end lost 0 bases, the J end lost 10 bases, and 10 bases lay between the germline ends. Germline V gene sequence: CDR1 GTSNPN, CDR2 SVGIG (reference sequence). The CDR3 runs to 13 residues. The CDR3 is CAWSVPGSSPLHF. The DNA of the CDR3 is TGTGCCTGGAGTGTGCCAGGGAGCTCACCCCTCCACTTT.

This clonotype was found many times. This rearrangement joins TRBV6-2 or TRBV6-3 to TRBJ1-1; D is uncertain. The germline CDR1 and CDR2 sequences are MNHEY and SVGEGT. The CDR3 runs to 10 residues. V lost 6 bases, J lost 1 base, and 0 bases lay in between. CDR3 loop: CASRNTEAFF. In nucleotides, the CDR3 is TGTGCCAGCAGGAACACTGAAGCTTTCTTT.

The J gene is TRBJ2-7, the V gene TRBV20-1; D is unclear. The V end was cut by 8 bases, the J end by 6 bases, with 14 bases between. Germline values: CDR1 DFQATT, CDR2 SNEGSKA (reference sequence). This CDR3 contains 11 residues. DNA for the CDR3: TGCAGTTACGGCACGGTAGGCGAGCAGTACTTC. The encoded protein is CSYGTVGEQYF.

V usage is TRBV4-1 and J usage is TRBJ1-5, with 8 bases aligning to TRBD1. Unmatched junction bases numbered 7, after V lost 4 bases and J lost 2 bases. Germline V gene lookup returns CDR1 MGHRA and CDR2 YSYEKL. The CDR3 is 16 amino acids. CDR3 residues: CASSPTRGPGNQPQHF. The DNA for the CDR3 is TGCGCCAGCAGCCCTACCAGGGGGCCGGGCAATCAGCCCCAGCATTTT.

About this clonotype: This CDR3 fails to terminate in the conserved phenylalanine or tryptophan, so it likely reflects a read error. It is unclear where the CDR3 begins or ends on the DNA, so no DNA is shown, and the CDR3 is as TCRdb lists it. The CDR3 sequence: CATSDFRRDR. The rearrangement joins TRBV24-1 to TRBJ2-7; no check of the table's D call, TRBD1, against the DNA was made. In germline, CDR1 is KGHDR, CDR2 SFDVKD. The CDR3 is 10 amino acids in total, end residues counted.

The J gene is TRBJ2-7, the V gene TRBV7-2, with TRBD1 matching over 10 bases. This CDR3 has 13 amino acids. Germline V CDR1 and CDR2: SGHTA, FQGNSA. J lost 6 bases, V lost 4 bases, and 3 bases had no gene match. The CDR3 sequence: CASSWGTGVEQYF. The CDR3 DNA follows: TGTGCCAGCAGCTGGGGGACAGGGGTCGAGCAGTACTTC. The whole variable domain, remainder taken from reference TRBV7-2 and TRBJ2-7, is GAGVSQSPSNKVTEKGKDVELRCDPISGHTALYWYRQSLGQGLEFLIYFQGNSAPDKSGLPSDRFSAERTGGSVSTLTIQRTQQEDSAVYLCASSWGTGVEQYFGPGTRLTVT.

CDR3 residues: CASIHLAGLPYEQYF. Written as DNA, the CDR3 is TGTGCCAGCATTCATCTAGCGGGACTCCCCTACGAGCAGTACTTC. J is TRBJ2-7 and V is TRBV7-9, with 9 bases lining up with TRBD2. Germline V CDR1 and CDR2: SEHNR, FQNEAQ (reference sequence). The CDR3 sequence is 15 residues long. With 7 bases clipped from V and 2 bases from J, the junction kept 9 bases outside the gene matches.

The chain uses TRBV29-1 and TRBJ2-5; D may be TRBD2 (5 bases). Germline CDR1 SQVTM, CDR2 ANQGSEA. V lost 6 bases to trimming and J lost 7 bases, with 15 bases between them. This CDR3 region has 12 residues. The CDR3 nucleotides are TGCAGCGTAGACCTGGACTCCCGGACCCAGTACTTC. It yields the protein CSVDLDSRTQYF.